This TCR beta chain was observed in a study of identical twins. After template switching added a universal primer site, the resulting cDNA carried unique molecular identifiers. One entry per CDR3 protein, called by TCRdb with MiXCR from the 5' RACE reads. This sample has roughly 1.6 million distinct CDR3 sequences; roughly 35% occur once, and the top ten carry approximately 0.25%. Study observations and caveats: It was possible that invariant MAIT and iNKT cells partly confounded the zero-insertion analyses. Out-of-frame beta sequences exhibited a weaker degree of excess twin sharing. Alpha sequences that were out-of-frame and twin-shared showed an excess of low generation probability.

Germline-derived CDR1 and CDR2 are DFQATT and SNEGSKA (reference sequence). CDR3 length equals 12 residues. The ends were cut back, 6 bases at V and 5 bases at J, with 13 bases in the middle. This clonotype has a handful of counts. Its antigen is as yet unknown. Material for sequencing was cord blood. This TCR was sampled from a newborn girl in good health. This chain uses TRBV20-1 with TRBJ1-2, with unresolved D. This CDR3 reads CSATRSLYGYTF. CDR3 in DNA: TGCAGTGCGACCCGTTCCCTTTATGGCTACACCTTC.